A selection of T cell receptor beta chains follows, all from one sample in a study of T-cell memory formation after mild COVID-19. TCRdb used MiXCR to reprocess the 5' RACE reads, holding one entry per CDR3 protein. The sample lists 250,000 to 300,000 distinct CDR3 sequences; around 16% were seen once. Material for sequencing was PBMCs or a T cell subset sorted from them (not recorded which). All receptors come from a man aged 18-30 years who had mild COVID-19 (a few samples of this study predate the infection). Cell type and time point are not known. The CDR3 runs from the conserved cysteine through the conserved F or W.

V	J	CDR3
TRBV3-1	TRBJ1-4	CASSRSETATNEKLFF
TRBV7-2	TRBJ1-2	CASSRGTGVGYTF
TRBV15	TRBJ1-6	CATSGGYSPLHF
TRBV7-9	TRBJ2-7	CASKGGPSYEQYF
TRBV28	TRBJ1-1	CASTPPSGWRTEAFF
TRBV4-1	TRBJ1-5	CASSQARSNQPQHF
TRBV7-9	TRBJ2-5	CASSAPAGVGETQYF
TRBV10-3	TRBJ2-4	CAISGQGDIQYF
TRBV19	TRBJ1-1	CASSPPGDSSEAFF
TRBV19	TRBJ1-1	CASRDLGTPEQAFF
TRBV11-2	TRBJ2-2	CASSLDPLGGTGELFF
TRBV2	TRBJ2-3	CASKSGGQDTQYF
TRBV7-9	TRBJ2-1	CASGGGVEQFF
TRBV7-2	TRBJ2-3	CASSLQASADTQYF
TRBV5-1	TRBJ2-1	CASSLGLGGLNEQFF
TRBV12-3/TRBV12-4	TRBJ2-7	CASSRTVYEQYF
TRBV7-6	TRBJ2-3	CASSLYHPVGRSTDTQYF
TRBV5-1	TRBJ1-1	CASSVGPQGTNTEAFF
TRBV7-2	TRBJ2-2	CASSQERGRVGTGELFF
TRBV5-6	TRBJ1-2	CASSVVQQGYYGYTF
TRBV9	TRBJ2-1	CASSPDWNEQLF
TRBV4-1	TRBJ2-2	CASSQVAGVIAGELFF
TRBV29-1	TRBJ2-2	CSVGLRGRLFF
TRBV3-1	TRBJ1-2	CASNSRDAANYGYTF
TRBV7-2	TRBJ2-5	CASSDSGTTKYF
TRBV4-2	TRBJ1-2	CASSQSPMGDYGYTF
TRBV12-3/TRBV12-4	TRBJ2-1	CASSSGRNEQFF
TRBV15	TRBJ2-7	CATSRDLRMEQYF
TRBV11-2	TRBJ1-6	CASSFQMSGESDSPLHF
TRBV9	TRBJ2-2	CASSALSIQGSTGELFF
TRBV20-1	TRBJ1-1	CSALPMTVEAFF
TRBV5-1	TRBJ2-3	CASSFGERGAPTDTQYF
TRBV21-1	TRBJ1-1	CASSKACGPEAFF
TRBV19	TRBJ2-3	CASSRFGMSTDTQYF
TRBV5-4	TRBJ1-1	CASSTGTGLNTEAFF
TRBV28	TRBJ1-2	CASSAVGYGYTF
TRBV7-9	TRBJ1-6	CASSRPMGTSYNSPLHF
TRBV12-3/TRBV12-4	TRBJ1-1	CASSPRGGLNTEAFF
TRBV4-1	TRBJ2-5	CASSQVGTEETQYF
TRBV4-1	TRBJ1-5	CASRDPRGKDQPQHF
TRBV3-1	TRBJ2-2	CASSQLSGELFF
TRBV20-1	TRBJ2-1	CSASAGYNEQFF
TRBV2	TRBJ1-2	CASSPTGVAGGYTF